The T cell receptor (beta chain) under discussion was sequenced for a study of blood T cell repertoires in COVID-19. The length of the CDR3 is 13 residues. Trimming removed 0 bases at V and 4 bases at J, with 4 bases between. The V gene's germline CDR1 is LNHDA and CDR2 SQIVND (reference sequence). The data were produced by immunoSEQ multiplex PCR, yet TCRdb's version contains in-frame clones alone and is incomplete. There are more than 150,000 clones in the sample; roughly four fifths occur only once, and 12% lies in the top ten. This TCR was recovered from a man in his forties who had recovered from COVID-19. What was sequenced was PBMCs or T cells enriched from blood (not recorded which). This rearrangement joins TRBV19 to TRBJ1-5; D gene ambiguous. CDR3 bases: TGTGCCAGTAGTATAGACCCTAATCAGCCCCAGCATTTT. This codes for CASSIDPNQPQHF.